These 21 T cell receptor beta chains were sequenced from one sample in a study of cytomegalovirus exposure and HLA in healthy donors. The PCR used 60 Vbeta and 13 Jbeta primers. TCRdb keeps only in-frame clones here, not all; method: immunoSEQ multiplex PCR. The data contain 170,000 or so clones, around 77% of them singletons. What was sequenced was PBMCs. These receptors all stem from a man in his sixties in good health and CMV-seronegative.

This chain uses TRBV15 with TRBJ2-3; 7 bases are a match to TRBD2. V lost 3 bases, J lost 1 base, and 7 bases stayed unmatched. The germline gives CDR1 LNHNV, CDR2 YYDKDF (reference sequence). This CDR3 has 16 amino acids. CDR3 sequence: CATSRTSGAGTDTQYF. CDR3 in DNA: TGTGCCACCAGCAGGACCAGCGGGGCTGGCACAGATACGCAGTATTTT.

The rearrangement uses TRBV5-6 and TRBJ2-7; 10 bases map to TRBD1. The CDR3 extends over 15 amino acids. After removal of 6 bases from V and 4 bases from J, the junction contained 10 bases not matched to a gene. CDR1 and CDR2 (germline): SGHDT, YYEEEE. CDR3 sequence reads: CASTQEGQGTYEQYF. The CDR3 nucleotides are TGTGCCAGCACCCAAGAGGGACAGGGGACATACGAGCAGTACTTC.

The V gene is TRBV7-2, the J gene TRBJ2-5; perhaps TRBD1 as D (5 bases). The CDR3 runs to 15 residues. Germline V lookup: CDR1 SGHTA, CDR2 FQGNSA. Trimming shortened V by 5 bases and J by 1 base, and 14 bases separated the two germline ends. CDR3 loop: CASSPWSGSQETQYF. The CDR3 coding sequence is TGTGCCAGCAGCCCCTGGTCAGGGTCCCAAGAGACCCAGTACTTC.

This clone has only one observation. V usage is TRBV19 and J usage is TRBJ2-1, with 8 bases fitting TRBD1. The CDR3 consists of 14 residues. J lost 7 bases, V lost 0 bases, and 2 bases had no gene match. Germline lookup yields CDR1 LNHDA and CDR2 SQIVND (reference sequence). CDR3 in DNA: TGTGCCAGTAGTATAGAGGACAGGGTAAATGAGCAGTTCTTC. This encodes CASSIEDRVNEQFF.

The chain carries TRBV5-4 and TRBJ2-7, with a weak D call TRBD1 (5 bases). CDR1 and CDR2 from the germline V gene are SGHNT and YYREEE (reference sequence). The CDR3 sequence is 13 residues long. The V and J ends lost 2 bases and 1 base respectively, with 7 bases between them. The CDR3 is CASSLGVSYEQYF. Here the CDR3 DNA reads TGTGCCAGCAGCTTAGGGGTTTCCTACGAGCAGTACTTC. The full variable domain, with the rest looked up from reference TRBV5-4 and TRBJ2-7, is ETGVTQSPTHLIKTRGQQVTLRCSSQSGHNTVSWYQQALGQGPQFIFQYYREEENGRGNFPPRFSGLQFPNYSSELNVNALELDDSALYLCASSLGVSYEQYFGPGTRLTVT.

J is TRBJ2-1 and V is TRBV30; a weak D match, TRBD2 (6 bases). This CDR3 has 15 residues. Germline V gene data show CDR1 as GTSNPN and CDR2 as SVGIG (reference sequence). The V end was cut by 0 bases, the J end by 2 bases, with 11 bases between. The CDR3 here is CAWSVLAGPYNEQFF. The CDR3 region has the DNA TGTGCCTGGAGTGTACTGGCGGGACCCTACAATGAGCAGTTCTTC.

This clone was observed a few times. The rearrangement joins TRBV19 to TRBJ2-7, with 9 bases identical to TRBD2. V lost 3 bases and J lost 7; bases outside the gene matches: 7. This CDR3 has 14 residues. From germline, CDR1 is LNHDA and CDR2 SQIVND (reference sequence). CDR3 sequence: CASSISAGGWEQYF. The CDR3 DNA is TGTGCCAGTAGTATCTCAGCGGGAGGCTGGGAGCAGTACTTC.

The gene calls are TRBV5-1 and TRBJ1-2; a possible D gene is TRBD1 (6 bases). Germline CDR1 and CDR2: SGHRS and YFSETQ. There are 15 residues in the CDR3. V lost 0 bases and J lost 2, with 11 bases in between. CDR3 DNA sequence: TGCGCCAGCAGCTTGGTTCCGGGGGGCAACTATGGCTACACCTTC. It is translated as CASSLVPGGNYGYTF.

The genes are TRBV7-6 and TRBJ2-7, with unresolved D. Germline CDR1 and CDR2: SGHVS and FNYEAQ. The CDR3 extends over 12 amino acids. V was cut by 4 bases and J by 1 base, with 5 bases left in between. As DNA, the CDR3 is TGTGCCAGCAGCTCCTCTTCCTACGAGCAGTACTTC. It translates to CASSSSSYEQYF.

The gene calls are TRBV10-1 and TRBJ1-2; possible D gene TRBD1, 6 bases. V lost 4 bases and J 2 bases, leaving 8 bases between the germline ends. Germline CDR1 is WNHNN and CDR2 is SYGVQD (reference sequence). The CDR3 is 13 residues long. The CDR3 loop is CASSAGQNYGYTF. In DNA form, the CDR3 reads TGCGCCAGCAGTGCGGGACAAAACTATGGCTACACCTTC.

CDR3 protein: CASSIWGRGENIQYF. The DNA of the CDR3 is TGTGCCAGTAGTATTTGGGGTCGGGGAGAAAACATTCAGTACTTC. The chain couples TRBV19 to TRBJ2-4; D is perhaps TRBD2 (5 bases). The CDR3 is 15 amino acids. Trimming removed 3 bases from V and 5 bases from J, with 14 bases in between. Germline lookup yields CDR1 LNHDA and CDR2 SQIVND (reference sequence).

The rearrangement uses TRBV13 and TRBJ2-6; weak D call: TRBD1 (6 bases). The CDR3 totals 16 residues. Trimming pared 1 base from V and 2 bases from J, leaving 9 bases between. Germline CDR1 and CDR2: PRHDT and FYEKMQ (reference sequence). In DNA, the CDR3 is TGTGCCAGCAGCTTAGCCGGGACACCTGGGGCCAACGTCCTGACTTTC. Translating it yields CASSLAGTPGANVLTF.

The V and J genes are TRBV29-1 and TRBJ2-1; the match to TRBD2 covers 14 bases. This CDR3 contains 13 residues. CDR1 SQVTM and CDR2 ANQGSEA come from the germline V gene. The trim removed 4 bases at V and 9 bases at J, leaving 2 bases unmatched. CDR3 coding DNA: TGCAGCGTTGGACTAGCGGGGGGGAGTGAGCAGTTCTTC. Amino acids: CSVGLAGGSEQFF.

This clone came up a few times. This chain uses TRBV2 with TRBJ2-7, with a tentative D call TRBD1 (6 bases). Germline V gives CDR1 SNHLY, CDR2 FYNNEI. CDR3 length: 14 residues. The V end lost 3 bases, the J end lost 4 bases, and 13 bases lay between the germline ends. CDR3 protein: CASSEQGKLYEQYF. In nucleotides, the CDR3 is TGTGCCAGCAGTGAGCAGGGGAAGCTGTACGAGCAGTACTTC.

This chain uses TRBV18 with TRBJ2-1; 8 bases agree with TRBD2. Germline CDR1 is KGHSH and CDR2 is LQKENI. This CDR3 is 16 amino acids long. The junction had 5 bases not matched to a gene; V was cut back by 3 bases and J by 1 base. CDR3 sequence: CASSPPGLGSYNEQFF. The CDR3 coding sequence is TGTGCCAGCTCACCCCCGGGACTAGGGTCCTACAATGAGCAGTTCTTC.

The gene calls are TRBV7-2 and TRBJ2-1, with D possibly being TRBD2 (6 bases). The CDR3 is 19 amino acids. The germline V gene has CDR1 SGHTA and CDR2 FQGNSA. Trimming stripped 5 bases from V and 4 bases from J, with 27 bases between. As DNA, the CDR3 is TGTGCCAGCAGCCCCCGCGGTCGCGTAGCGGAGGGGACTTACAATGAGCAGTTCTTC. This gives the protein CASSPRGRVAEGTYNEQFF.

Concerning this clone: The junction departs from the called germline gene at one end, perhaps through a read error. CDR3 residues: CASSAGGYYGYPF. CDR3 sequence (DNA): TGTGCCAGCAGCGCAGGGGGCTACTATGGCTACCCCTTC. V usage is TRBV6-5 and J usage is TRBJ1-2; 8 bases are a match to TRBD1. The CDR3 covers 13 residues. Germline CDR1 reads MNHEY; CDR2 reads SVGAGI.

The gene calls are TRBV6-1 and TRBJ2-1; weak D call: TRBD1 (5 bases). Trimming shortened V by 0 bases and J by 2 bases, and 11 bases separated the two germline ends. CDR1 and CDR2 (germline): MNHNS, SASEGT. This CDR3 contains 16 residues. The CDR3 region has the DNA TGTGCCAGCAGTGAAGCTGAAGGGGCCCCCTACAATGAGCAGTTCTTC. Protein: CASSEAEGAPYNEQFF.

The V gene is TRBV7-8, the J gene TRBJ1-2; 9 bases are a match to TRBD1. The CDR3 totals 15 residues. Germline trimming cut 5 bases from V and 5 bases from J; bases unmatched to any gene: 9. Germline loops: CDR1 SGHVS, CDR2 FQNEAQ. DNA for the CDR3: TGTGCCAGCAGCCGGGGGGGACAGGGTCGGTATGGCTACACCTTC. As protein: CASSRGGQGRYGYTF.

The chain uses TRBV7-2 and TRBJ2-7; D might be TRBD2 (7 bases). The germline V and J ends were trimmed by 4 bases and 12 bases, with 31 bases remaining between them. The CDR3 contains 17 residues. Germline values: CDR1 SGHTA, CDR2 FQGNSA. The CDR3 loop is CASSSSSGGSAPGTRYF. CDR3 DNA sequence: TGTGCCAGCAGCTCTTCCTCGGGAGGTTCCGCACCGGGGACACGGTACTTC. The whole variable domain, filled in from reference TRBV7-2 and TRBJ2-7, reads GAGVSQSPSNKVTEKGKDVELRCDPISGHTALYWYRQSLGQGLEFLIYFQGNSAPDKSGLPSDRFSAERTGGSVSTLTIQRTQQEDSAVYLCASSSSSGGSAPGTRYFGPGTRLTVT.

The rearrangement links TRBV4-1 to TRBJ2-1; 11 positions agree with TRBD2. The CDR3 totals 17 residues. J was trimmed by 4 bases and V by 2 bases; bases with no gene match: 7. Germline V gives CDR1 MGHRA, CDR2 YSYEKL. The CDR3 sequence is CASSQSPTSGGYNEQFF. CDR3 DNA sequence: TGCGCCAGCAGCCAATCCCCAACTAGCGGGGGATACAATGAGCAGTTCTTC.